This T cell receptor beta chain emerged from a study of cytomegalovirus exposure and HLA in healthy donors (dated by TCRdb to about 2017). For the study in its entirety: According to an earlier analysis of 587 of the donors, 150 million to 200 million T cells yielded 100 million or so unique TCR beta sequences and approximately 300 Gb of sequence data. An early release that covered approximately 600 HLA-typed donors contained around 330 gigabases of sequencing data and tens of millions of unique TCR sequences. The genetic ancestry cluster associated with self-reported Caucasian donors included 81% of the 350 to 500 genotyped donors. The study was designed to test whether signatures of past pathogen exposure could be identified by cataloging public T cell receptors. The study used immunosequencing to profile the T cell repertoires of some 600 subjects and linked those repertoires to cytomegalovirus serostatus. Besides the first cohort of approximately 710 subjects, a separate validation cohort made up of over 100 different subjects was used. To predict cytomegalovirus infection status, the study combined high-throughput TCR immunosequencing, statistical association of individual TCRs with disease status, and machine learning. A later analysis re-analyzed previously published TCR beta repertoires from 666 donors and added high-resolution HLA genotyping to study TCR occurrence patterns. Rather than drawing on any new phenotypic data, the later analysis identified candidate immune exposures from TCR beta sequences and the way those sequences occurred across donors. In an earlier analysis of roughly 540 of the donors, high-throughput TCR beta sequencing was used to judge whether each TCR beta V gene segment behaved as functional or pseudogenic. Donor age, sex, ethnicity and CMV serostatus were compiled alongside the repertoire data. A later genetic analysis took genome-wide SNP genotypes for about three fifths of the 666 donors and used that subset as a discovery cohort. All discovery cohort repertoires had been generated on a single sequencing platform. HLA typing included class I and class II loci at four-digit resolution. The number of donors typed differed by locus, with about 620-630 for A, B, C, DRB1 and DQB1, 522 for DQA1, about 610 for DPA1, and roughly 450 for DPB1. Roughly five DR-DQ haplotypes were handled as single units for association and clustering because linkage in the cohort was strong. On average, around 230,000 unique TCR beta nucleotide sequences were sequenced per donor among more than 350 genotyped donors of the cohort, with 15% to 20% of those sequences being non-productive. Overall study outcomes, separate from this receptor: CMV serostatus was the only immune exposure information available for the cohort. When HLA alleles, especially DR and DQ, strongly co-occurred, attributing TCR associations to individual alleles was difficult. An association between a missense DCLRE1C variant and V-gene and J-gene trimming of TCR beta chains was found in a later genetic analysis and replicated in an independent cohort. The study listed over 150 TCR beta chains as associated with cytomegalovirus. The sequencing pipeline was judged likely to have produced a cluster of highly shared sequence variants as a technical artifact. In vitro tests confirmed that a few of the cytomegalovirus-associated TCR beta chains recognize cytomegalovirus antigens. In a later analysis, most CMV-associated TCR beta chains were found to appear HLA-restricted, with HLA associations seemingly driven largely by CMV exposure. Across donors, most TCR sequences were observed very rarely, whereas some public TCRs were present in many individuals. According to the authors, the approach could potentially be generalized to other disease states and immunological phenotypes. Linkage disequilibrium might explain the correlated functional status among segregating V segments, but an unknown experimental factor could not be excluded. HLA typing was unavailable for some donors at each locus, so association tests used only the typed subset. An earlier analysis of 587 of the donors showed that most TCR beta V segments appeared in productive rearrangements either about 87% or about 30% of the time, which broadly matched IMGT annotations. The 87-base-pair reads could not distinguish some IMGT-functional V segments, including TRBV6-2 and TRBV6-3, so those segments were excluded. Cytomegalovirus status was reported to be diagnosed by the classifier with high specificity and sensitivity in both the original and validation cohorts. The presence/absence analyses assumed that sequencing depth was roughly uniform across donors, and that assumption may not be true. A later analysis found that TCR association rates varied across HLA loci, with DRB1 alleles showing the most associated TCRs and HLA-C alleles the fewest. A later analysis associated about 16,000 TCR beta sequences with specific HLA alleles at a false discovery rate of 0.05. Because counts were too low, seventeen rarely observed V segments, including chromosome 9 orphons, were left out of the earlier analysis of 500 to 750 of the donors. In a later genetic analysis, fewer N-insertions in productive TCRs were reported among donors in an Asian-associated ancestry cluster than the 666-donor mean. In a later analysis, HLA-associated TCR beta chains showed more clonal expansion and lower generation probabilities than non-associated chains that were equally common. A further reported finding was that TCR beta sequences accurately predicted the HLA-A and HLA-B alleles for most subjects in the first cohort. In this cohort, only TCR beta chains were sequenced, and detectable features were limited by the absence of alpha or paired-chain data. Several of the top co-occurrence clusters appeared to be linked to parvovirus B19, influenza, CMV and Epstein-Barr virus, according to a later analysis.

Details on this clone: The antigen this receptor binds is unknown. Within one base of it there is no much larger clone, and no base qualities were kept.

Taken from the germline V gene (reference sequence), the CDR1 and CDR2 loops are GTSNPN and SVGIG. V lost 3 bases and J lost 8 bases; the stretch between them is 17 bases long. Spanning cysteine to phenylalanine, the CDR3 consists of 14 amino acids. The kept DNA is CDR3 alone, 42 bases in frame from the first base. The library came from the immunoSEQ multiplex PCR assay. For the multiplex PCR, a mixture combining 60 forward primers for TCR Vbeta segments and 13 reverse primers for TCR Jbeta segments was used. The CDR3 region of rearranged TCR beta genes was amplified from genomic DNA with a multiplex PCR assay. The Illumina HiSeq System was used to sequence the amplified TCR beta libraries as 87-base-pair reads. The original methods were these. In a later analysis, tens of millions of unique TCR beta chains were counted across the 500 to 700 repertoires, and roughly 11 million of these chains were shared by at least two donors. Raw reads were error-corrected and collapsed into unique sequences with a nearest-neighbor algorithm that merged closely related sequences to remove PCR and sequencing errors. To assign V, D and J gene segments, CDR3 sequences were aligned to IMGT reference sequences. For a sequence to be retained, a match of at least six nucleotides was required to both a V gene segment and a J gene segment. Rearrangements were classified as productive when the CDR3 lacked stop codons and remained in frame with V and J, and all other rearrangements were classified as non-productive. CDR3 was defined according to IMGT convention as the region running from the second conserved V-encoded cysteine to the conserved J-encoded phenylalanine. Sequences without an unambiguous match to a single V gene segment were excluded from the earlier analysis of almost 600 of the donors. An earlier analysis of some 610 of the donors called V segments functional above 56.7% productive rearrangements and segregating when the between-donor standard deviation exceeded 5%. A statistical classification framework was developed to diagnose cytomegalovirus status using the catalog of TCR beta chain sequences. V and J gene assignment, in a later analysis, came from comparing TCR nucleotide sequences with IMGT/GENE-DB human TR gene sequences. The TCRdist pipeline was used in a later analysis to assign CDR3 sequences and most-parsimonious VDJ recombination scenarios. A later analysis defined each TCR beta chain by its CDR3 amino acid sequence plus V-gene family, and excluded reads lacking a unique V-gene family. To address suspected cross-contamination and a sequencing artifact, a later analysis removed over 500 highly shared, low-generation-probability nucleotide sequences. In a later analysis, a clonal expansion index for each public chain was calculated from normalized within-repertoire ranks of inferred template counts. Generation probabilities in a later analysis came from a VDJ recombination model fitted to out-of-frame rearrangements, and those results were checked against IGoR. A later analysis scored TCR-TCR, TCR-HLA and TCR-CMV co-occurrence with hypergeometric tests, applying a repertoire-size bias correction to TCR pairs. To estimate false discovery rates, a later analysis permuted the HLA or CMV assignments 20 times. In a later analysis, co-occurring TCRs were grouped using DBSCAN, with TCRdist sequence similarity added in when clustering inside HLA-allele-positive subsets. Repertoires with fewer than 30,000 or more than 120,000 public chains were left out of co-occurrence clustering, as were about 5 repertoires with anomalous nucleotide sharing. Not all clones reach the TCRdb copy of this immuneACCESS table, which keeps in-frame sequences only. Checked studies attribute under half of the gap to unresolved V genes and leave the rest unexplained. V and J calls and clone size are as listed in that table; D and trimming were resolved from the DNA. Across this sample there are some 77,000 clones, with 80% seen only once. The ten most abundant clones make up roughly a quarter of the sample.

The cohort was made up of roughly 670 healthy bone marrow donors. At the time of sampling, every cohort member was nominally healthy, though immune exposures that went unrecorded were likely present. The donor was CMV seropositive and belonged to the group of more than 250 seropositive cohort members. A peripheral blood sample was collected from each donor, and TCR beta sequencing was performed on peripheral blood mononuclear cells. The Qiagen DNeasy Blood Extraction Kit was used to extract genomic DNA from the blood cell samples. The chain is encoded by TRBV30 joined to TRBJ2-1, with the D gene call left open. The sample comprised PBMCs. This clonotype originated in a woman aged 50 to 60 in good health and CMV-seropositive. The encoded CDR3 is CAWRAPGRSDEQFF. In nucleotide form, the sequence is TGTGCCTGGAGGGCTCCCGGAAGAAGCGATGAGCAGTTCTTC.